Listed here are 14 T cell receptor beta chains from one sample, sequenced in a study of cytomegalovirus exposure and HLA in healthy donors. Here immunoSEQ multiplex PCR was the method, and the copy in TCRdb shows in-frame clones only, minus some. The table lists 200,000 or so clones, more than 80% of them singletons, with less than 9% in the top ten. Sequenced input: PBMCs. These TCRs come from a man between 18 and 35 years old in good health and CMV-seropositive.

CDR3 sequence: CASSYGLAVVETQYF. Written as DNA, the CDR3 is TGTGCCAGCAGCTACGGACTAGCGGTGGTGGAGACCCAGTACTTC. The J gene is TRBJ2-5, the V gene TRBV7-9; 10 bases fit TRBD2. This CDR3 region has 15 residues. Per the germline V gene, CDR1 is SEHNR and CDR2 is FQNEAQ (reference sequence). V trimming: 4 bases; J trimming: 5 bases; junction bases outside the gene matches: 7.

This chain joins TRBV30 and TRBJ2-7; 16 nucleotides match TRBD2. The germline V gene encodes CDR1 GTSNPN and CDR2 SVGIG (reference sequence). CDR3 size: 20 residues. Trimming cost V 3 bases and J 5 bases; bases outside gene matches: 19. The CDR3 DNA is TGTGCCTGGAGGGATCCGGGACTAGCGGGAGGGCCACGGAGGAAGGACGAGCAGTACTTC. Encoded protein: CAWRDPGLAGGPRRKDEQYF.

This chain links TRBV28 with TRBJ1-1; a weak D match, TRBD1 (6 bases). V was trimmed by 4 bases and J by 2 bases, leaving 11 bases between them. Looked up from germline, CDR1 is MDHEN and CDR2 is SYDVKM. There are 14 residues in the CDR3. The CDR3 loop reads CASSSRTANTEAFF. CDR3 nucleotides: TGTGCCAGCAGTTCCAGGACAGCAAACACTGAAGCTTTCTTT.

CDR3 DNA sequence: TGTGCCAGCAGCGTAGGGAGTACGGAAAAACTGTTTTTT. The encoded protein is CASSVGSTEKLFF. The gene calls are TRBV9 and TRBJ1-4; D is unclear. CDR1 SGDLS and CDR2 YYNGEE come from the germline V gene. CDR3 length: 13 residues. Trimming stripped 0 bases from V and 8 bases from J, with 8 bases between.

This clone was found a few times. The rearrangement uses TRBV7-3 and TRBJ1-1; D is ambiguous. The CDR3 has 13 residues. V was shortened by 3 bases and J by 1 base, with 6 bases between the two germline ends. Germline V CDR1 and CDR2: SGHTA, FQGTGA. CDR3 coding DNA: TGTGCCAGCAGCTTGCTAGGGAACACTGAAGCTTTCTTT. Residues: CASSLLGNTEAFF.

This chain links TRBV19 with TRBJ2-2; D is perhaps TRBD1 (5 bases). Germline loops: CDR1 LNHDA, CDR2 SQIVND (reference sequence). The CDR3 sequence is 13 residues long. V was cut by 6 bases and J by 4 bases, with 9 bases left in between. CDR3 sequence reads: CASRLQGTGELFF. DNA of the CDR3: TGTGCCAGTAGGCTGCAGGGCACCGGGGAGCTGTTTTTT.

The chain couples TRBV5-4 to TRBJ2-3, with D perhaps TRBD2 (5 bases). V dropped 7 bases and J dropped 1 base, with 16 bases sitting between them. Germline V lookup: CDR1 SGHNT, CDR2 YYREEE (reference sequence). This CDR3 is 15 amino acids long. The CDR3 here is CASGEAVLGTDTQYF. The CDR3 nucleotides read TGTGCCAGCGGGGAAGCGGTTCTGGGCACAGATACGCAGTATTTT.

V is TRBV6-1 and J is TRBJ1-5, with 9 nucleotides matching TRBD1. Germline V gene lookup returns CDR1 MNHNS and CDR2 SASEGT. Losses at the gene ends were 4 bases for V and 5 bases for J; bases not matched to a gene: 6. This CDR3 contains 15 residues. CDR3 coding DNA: TGTGCCAGCAGTGCCTCCGGGACAGGGTATCAGCCCCAGCATTTT. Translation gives CASSASGTGYQPQHF.

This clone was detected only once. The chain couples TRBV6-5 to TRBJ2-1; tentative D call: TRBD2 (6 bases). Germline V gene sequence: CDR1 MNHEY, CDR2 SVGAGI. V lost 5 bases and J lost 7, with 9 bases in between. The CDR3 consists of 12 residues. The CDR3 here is CASSPGRNEQFF. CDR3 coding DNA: TGTGCCAGCAGTCCAGGGAGGAATGAGCAGTTCTTC.

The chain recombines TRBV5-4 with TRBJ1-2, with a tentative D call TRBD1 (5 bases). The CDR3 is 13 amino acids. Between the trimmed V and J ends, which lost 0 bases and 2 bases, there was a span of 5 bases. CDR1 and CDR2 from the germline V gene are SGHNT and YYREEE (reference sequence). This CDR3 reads CASSLDRNYGYTF. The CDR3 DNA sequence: TGTGCCAGCAGCTTGGACAGGAACTATGGCTACACCTTC.

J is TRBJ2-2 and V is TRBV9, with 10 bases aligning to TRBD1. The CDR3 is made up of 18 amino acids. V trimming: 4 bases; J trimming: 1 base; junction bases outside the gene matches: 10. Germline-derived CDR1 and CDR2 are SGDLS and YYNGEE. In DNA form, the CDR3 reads TGTGCCAGCAGCTTCCGGGACAGGGGCATCGGGAACACCGGGGAGCTGTTTTTT. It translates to CASSFRDRGIGNTGELFF.

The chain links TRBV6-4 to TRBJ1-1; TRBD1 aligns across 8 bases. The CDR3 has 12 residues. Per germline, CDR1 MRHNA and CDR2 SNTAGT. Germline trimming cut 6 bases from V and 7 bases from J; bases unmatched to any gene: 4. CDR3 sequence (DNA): TGTGCCAGCAGCCCAGGACAGGGTGAAGCTTTCTTT. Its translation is CASSPGQGEAFF.

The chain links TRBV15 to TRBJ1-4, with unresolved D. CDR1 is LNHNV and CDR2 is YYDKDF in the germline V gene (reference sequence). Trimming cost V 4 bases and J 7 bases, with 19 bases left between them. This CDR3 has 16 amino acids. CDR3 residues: CATSTSGGVKGEKLFF. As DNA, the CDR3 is TGTGCCACCAGCACTAGTGGCGGGGTGAAGGGTGAAAAACTGTTTTTT.

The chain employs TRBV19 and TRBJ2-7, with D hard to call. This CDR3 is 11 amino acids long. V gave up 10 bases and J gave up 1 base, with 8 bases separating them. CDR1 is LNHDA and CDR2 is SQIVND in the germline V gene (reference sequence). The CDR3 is CATSSSYEQYF. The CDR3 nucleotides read TGTGCCACCTCTTCTTCCTACGAGCAGTACTTC.